Given below is one TCR beta chain in context. Sample treatment: oral pan-JAK inhibitor, 5-10 mg twice daily. This entry comes from a study of CD8+ T cells in alopecia areata. Extraction of RNA preceded its reverse transcription into cDNA, which served as the sequencing template. Repertoires were generated with immunoSEQ multiplex PCR, while TCRdb's copy carries only in-frame clones and drops some. Of 170,000 or so clones listed, about 53% are singletons. There are 15 residues in the CDR3. V was trimmed by 6 bases and J by 4 bases, leaving 16 bases between them. Germline V lookup: CDR1 MNHEY, CDR2 SVGAGI.

This sequence originates from a human donor with alopecia areata. The source material was CD8+ T cells sorted from blood, sampled at week 24, from a patient treated with tofacitinib. The chain combines TRBV6-5 with TRBJ1-5; D possibly corresponds to TRBD1 (5 bases). In DNA form, the CDR3 reads TGTGCCAGCAGGACCGGGACGGAAGGGAATCAGCCCCAGCATTTT. It translates to CASRTGTEGNQPQHF.